This T cell receptor beta chain was recorded in a study of blood T cell repertoires in COVID-19. Turning to the study itself: There were acute and convalescent COVID-19 samples, and they came from the United States, Italy and Spain. The cDNA or gDNA used as material had been derived from T cells, B-cell-depleted T cells, or PBMCs.

Study processing details: Amplification from reference gene primers served as the basis for estimated nucleated cell counts. Data came from immunoSEQ multiplex PCR; TCRdb stores just in-frame clones and leaves some out. V and J calls and clone size are as listed in that table; D and trimming were resolved from the DNA. The sample includes roughly 150,000 clones, 65% to 85% of them seen just once. The cohort comprised adults aged about 18 to 90 years residing in approximately 22 US areas. The V gene end was trimmed by 1 base and the J gene end by 4 bases; junction bases not matched to a gene: 9. This CDR3 region has 16 residues. Germline V gene data show CDR1 as SGHAT and CDR2 as FQNNGV.

The receptor was isolated from a man aged 70-80 years who had been exposed to COVID-19. The rearrangement links TRBV11-2 to TRBJ2-7; 8 bases line up with TRBD2. The sequenced sample consisted of PBMCs or T cells enriched from blood (not recorded which). The CDR3 reads CASSLGFGGGTYEQYF. Here the CDR3 DNA reads TGTGCCAGCAGCTTAGGGTTTGGCGGGGGGACGTACGAGCAGTACTTC.